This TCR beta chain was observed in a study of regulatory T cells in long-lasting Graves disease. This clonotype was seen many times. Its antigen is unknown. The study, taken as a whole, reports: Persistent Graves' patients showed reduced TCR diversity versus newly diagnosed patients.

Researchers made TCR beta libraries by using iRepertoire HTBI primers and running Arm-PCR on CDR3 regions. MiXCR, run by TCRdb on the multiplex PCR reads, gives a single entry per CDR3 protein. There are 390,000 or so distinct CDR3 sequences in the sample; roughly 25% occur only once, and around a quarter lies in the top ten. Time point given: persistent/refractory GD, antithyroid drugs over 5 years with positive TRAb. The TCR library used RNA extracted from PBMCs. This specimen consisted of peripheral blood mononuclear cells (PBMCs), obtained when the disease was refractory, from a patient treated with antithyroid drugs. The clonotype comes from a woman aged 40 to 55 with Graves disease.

CDR3 sequence (DNA): TGTGCCAGCAGTCCATCCGGGACATATTGGGGCAATCAGCCCCAGCATTTT. It specifies CASSPSGTYWGNQPQHF. V is TRBV12-3 or TRBV12-4 and J is TRBJ1-5; possibly TRBD1 for D (6 bases). Trimming removed 5 bases at V and 2 bases at J, with 19 bases between. This CDR3 contains 17 residues.